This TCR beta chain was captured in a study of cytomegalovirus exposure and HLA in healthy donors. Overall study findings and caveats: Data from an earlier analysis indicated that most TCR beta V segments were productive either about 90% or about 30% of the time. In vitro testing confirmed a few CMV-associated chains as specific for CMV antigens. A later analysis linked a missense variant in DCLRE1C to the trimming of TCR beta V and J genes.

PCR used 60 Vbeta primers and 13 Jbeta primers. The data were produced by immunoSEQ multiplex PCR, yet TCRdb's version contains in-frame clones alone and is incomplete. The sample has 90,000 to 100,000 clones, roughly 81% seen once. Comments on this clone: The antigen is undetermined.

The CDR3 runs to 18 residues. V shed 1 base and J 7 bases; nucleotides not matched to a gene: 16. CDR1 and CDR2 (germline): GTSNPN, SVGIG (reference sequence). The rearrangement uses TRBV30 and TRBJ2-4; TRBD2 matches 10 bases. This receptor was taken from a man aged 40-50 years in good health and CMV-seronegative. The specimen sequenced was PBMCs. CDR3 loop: CAWSAPMSGGATLNIQYF. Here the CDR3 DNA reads TGTGCCTGGAGTGCCCCGATGAGCGGGGGGGCCACGTTGAACATTCAGTACTTC.